Sequencing of this T cell receptor (beta chain) was carried out in a study of CD8 T cells in ankylosing spondylitis. This clonotype has a handful of counts. Antigen: not known. A quantitative 5'-RACE method, one with molecular barcodes, was used to make TCR beta libraries. TCRdb re-called the 5' RACE reads with MiXCR, one entry per CDR3 protein. The sample has roughly 370,000 distinct CDR3 sequences; about 22% are singletons. The CDR3 loop spans 13 amino acids. From germline, CDR1 is DFQATT and CDR2 SNEGSKA (reference sequence). The ends were cut back, 7 bases at V and 1 base at J, with 13 bases in the middle. Study-wide findings and caveats: Roughly eight highly homologous variants made up a TCR beta motif that seemed to typify ankylosing spondylitis blood. Relatively scarce in peripheral blood, disease-linked clones were CD8+. In synovial fluid and blood from reactive arthritis, some motif variants were previously reported.

The chain links TRBV20-1 to TRBJ2-5, with D perhaps TRBD2 (7 bases). The source is a male donor with ankylosing spondylitis. Material for sequencing was blood, either unsorted or a sorted T cell fraction (not recorded which). DNA of the CDR3: TGCAGTGACCGGGGGGCTGGCCAAGAGACCCAGTACTTC. As protein: CSDRGAGQETQYF.